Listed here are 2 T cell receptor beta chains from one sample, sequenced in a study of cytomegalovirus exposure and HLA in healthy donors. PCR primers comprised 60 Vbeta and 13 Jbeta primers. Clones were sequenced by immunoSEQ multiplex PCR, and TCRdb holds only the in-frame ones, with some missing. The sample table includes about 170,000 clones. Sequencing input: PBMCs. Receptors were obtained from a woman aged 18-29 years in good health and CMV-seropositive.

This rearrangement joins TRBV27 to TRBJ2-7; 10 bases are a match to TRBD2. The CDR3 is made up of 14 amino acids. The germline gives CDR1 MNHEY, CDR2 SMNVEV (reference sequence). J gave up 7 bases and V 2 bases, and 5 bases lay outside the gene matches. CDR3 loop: CASSLLAGALEQYF. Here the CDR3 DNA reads TGTGCCAGCAGTTTACTAGCGGGAGCCTTGGAGCAGTACTTC.

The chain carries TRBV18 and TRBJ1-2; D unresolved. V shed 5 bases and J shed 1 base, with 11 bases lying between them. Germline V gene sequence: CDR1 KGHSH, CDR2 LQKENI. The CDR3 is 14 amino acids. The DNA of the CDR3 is TGTGCCAGCTCATCGGTCGGAGTTAACTATGGCTACACCTTC. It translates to CASSSVGVNYGYTF. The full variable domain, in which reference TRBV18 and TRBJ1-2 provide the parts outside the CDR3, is NAGVMQNPRHLVRRRGQEARLRCSPMKGHSHVYWYRQLPEEGLKFMVYLQKENIIDESGMPKERFSAEFPKEGPSILRIQQVVRGDSAAYFCASSSVGVNYGYTFGSGTRLTVV.